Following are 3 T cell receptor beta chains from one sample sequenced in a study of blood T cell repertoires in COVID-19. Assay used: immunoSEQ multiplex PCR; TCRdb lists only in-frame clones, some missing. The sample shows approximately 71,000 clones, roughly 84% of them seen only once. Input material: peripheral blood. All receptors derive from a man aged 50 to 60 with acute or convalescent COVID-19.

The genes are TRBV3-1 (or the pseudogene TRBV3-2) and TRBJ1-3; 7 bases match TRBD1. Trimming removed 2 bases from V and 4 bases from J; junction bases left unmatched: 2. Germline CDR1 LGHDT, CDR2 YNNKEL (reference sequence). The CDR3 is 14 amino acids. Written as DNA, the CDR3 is TGTGCCAGCAGCCAACCGGACAGGGGAAACACCATATATTTT. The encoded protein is CASSQPDRGNTIYF.

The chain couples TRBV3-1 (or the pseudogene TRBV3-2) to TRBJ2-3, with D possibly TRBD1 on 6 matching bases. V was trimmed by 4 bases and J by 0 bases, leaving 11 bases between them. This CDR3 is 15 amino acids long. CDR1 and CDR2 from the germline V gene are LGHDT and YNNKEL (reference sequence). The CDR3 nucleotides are TGTGCCAGCAGCCTCGCAGGGGCTAGCACAGATACGCAGTATTTT. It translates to CASSLAGASTDTQYF.

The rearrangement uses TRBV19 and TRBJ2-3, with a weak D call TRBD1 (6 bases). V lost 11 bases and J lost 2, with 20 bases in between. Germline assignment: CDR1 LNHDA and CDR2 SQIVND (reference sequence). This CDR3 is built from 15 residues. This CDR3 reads CASEPKGVSTDTQYF. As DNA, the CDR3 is TGTGCCTCTGAACCTAAGGGGGTATCCACAGATACGCAGTATTTT.